This T cell receptor (beta chain) is drawn from a study of spatial heterogeneity in lung cancer. Every TCR cDNA molecule bore a unique molecular identifier. MiXCR was run by TCRdb on the 5' RACE reads, yielding one entry per CDR3 protein. The table shows about 120,000 distinct CDR3 sequences, with 12% occurring only once. Many counts were recorded for this clonotype. V lost 2 bases and J lost 4; bases outside the gene matches: 6. Germline V lookup: CDR1 MNHEY, CDR2 SVGAGI. This CDR3 comprises 15 residues. Time point meaning: blood at routine non-recurrence follow-up after resection. From tumor, nontumor lung or frozen PBMC, whole RNA was taken unsorted for sequencing.

The clonotype originates from a male donor with early-stage non-small cell lung cancer. The source was PBMCs, collected at follow-up. V usage is TRBV6-5 and J usage is TRBJ2-5; 8 positions match TRBD1. The CDR3 DNA reads as TGTGCCAGCAGTTACGACAGGGGTCTAGGAGAGACCCAGTACTTC. As protein: CASSYDRGLGETQYF.